Here is one T cell receptor beta chain with its context. Its antigen is undetermined. An end of the junction differs from the germline gene, which may be a read error. From live CD3+CD8+TCRalphabeta+ cells, four PD-1 and/or TIGIT subsets were sorted. This specimen belongs to a study of circulating CD8 cells and anti-PD-1 response in melanoma. Overall study context: Of approximately 13 patients, seven got anti-PD-1 first and six had prior therapy.

The QIAseq Immune Repertoire TCR panel built the libraries from roughly 15 ng of total RNA. TCRdb reanalysed the reads using MiXCR and keeps one entry per CDR3 protein. Altogether around 1,700 distinct CDR3 sequences are present, about 7.9% being singletons, with the ten largest covering about 7.7%. Study-wide findings and caveats: PD-1 and DPOS subsets showed similar, higher clonality than DNEG. Peptide assays on expanded sorted subsets replaced tumor-based reactivity testing. Under 8% of TRB clonotypes were shared between subsets at M1.

This CDR3 has 14 amino acids. Germline V gene lookup returns CDR1 MDHEN and CDR2 SYDVKM. This sequence joins TRBV28 and TRBJ2-1; D is unclear. This clonotype was sampled from a human donor with melanoma. The material was CD8+ T cells from PBMCs, obtained at baseline or after one month of anti-PD-1 therapy (not recorded which). CDR3 region: CASTVYSSYDEQFF. The DNA for the CDR3 is TGTGCCAGCACCGTGTATAGCTCCTACGATGAGCAGTTCTTC.